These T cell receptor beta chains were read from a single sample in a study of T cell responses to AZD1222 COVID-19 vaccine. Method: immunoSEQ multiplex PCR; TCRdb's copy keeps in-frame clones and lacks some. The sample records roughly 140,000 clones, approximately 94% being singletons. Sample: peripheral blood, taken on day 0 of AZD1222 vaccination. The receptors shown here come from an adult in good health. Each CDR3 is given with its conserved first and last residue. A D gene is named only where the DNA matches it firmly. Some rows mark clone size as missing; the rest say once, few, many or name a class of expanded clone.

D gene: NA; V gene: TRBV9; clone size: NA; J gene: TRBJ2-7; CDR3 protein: CASSVGSGSSYEQYF; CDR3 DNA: TGTGCCAGCAGCGTAGGTAGCGGTAGCTCCTACGAGCAGTACTTC
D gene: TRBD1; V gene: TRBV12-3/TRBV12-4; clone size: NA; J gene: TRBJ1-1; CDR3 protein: CASSRTGGTEAFF; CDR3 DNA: TGTGCCAGCAGTCGAACAGGGGGTACTGAAGCTTTCTTT
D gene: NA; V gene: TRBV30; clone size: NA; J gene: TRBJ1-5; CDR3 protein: CAWAPQEDQPQHF; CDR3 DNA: TGTGCCTGGGCACCACAAGAGGATCAGCCCCAGCATTTT
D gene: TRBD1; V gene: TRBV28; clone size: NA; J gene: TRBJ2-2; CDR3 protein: CASITGGANTGELFF; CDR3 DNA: TGTGCCAGCATAACAGGGGGCGCGAACACCGGGGAGCTGTTTTTT
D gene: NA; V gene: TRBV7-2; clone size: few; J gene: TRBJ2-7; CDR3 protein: CASSLAVDYEQYF; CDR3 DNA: TGTGCCAGCAGCTTGGCCGTAGACTACGAGCAGTACTTC
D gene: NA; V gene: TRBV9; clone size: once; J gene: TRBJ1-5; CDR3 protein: CASSVGSNQPQHF; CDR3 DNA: TGTGCCAGCAGCGTAGGTAGCAATCAGCCCCAGCATTTT
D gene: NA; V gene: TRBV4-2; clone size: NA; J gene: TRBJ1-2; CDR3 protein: CASSQGGNGYGYTF; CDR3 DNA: TGTGCCAGCAGCCAAGGGGGCAATGGCTATGGCTACACCTTC
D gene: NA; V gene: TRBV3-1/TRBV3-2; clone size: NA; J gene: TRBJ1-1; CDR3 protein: CASSQDRGGGTEAFF; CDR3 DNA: TGTGCCAGCAGCCAAGATCGGGGAGGGGGCACTGAAGCTTTCTTT
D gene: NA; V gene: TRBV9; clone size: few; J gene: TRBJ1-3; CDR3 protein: CASSERSGNTIYF; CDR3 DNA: TGTGCCAGCAGCGAGAGGTCTGGAAACACCATATATTTT
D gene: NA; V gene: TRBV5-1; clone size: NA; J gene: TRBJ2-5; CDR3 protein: CASSEGGSEETQYF; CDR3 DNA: TGCGCCAGCAGCGAGGGGGGTTCCGAAGAGACCCAGTACTTC
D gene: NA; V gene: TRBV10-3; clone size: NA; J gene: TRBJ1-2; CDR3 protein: CAISGKGMDYGYTF; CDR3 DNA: TGTGCCATCAGTGGTAAAGGGATGGACTATGGCTACACCTTC
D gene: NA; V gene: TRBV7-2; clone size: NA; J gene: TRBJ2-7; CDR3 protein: CASSLVGGEGEQYF; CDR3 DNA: TGTGCCAGCAGCTTAGTCGGTGGAGAGGGCGAGCAGTACTTC
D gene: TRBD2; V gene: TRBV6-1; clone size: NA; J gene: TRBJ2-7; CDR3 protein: CASSEFSRPGTSVLRRSEQYF; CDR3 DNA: TGTGCCAGCAGTGAATTCTCCCGACCCGGGACTAGCGTCCTGCGGAGATCCGAGCAGTACTTC
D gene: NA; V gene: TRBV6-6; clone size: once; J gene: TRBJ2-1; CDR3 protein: CASKGGHPGYNEQFF; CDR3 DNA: TGTGCCAGTAAGGGGGGCCACCCGGGCTACAATGAGCAGTTCTTC
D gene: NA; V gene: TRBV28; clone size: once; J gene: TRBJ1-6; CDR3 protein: CASSSNSPQNSPLHF; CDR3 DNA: TGTGCCAGCAGTTCGAACTCCCCGCAAAATTCACCCCTCCACTTT
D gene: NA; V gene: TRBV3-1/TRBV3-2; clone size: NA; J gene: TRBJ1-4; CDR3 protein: CARVATNEKLFF; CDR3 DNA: TGTGCCAGAGTCGCAACTAATGAAAAACTGTTTTTT
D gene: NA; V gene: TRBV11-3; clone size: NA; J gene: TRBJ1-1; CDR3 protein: CASSPGRMNTEAFF; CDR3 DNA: TGTGCCAGCAGCCCGGGACGGATGAACACTGAAGCTTTCTTT
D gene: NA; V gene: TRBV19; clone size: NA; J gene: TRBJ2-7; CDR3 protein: CASSYITRPYEQYF; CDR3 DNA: TGTGCCAGTAGTTACATCACGAGACCCTACGAGCAGTACTTC
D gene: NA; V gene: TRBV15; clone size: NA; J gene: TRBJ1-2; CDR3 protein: CATSRDRGGNGYTF; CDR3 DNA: TGTGCCACCAGCAGAGATCGAGGGGGTAATGGCTACACCTTC
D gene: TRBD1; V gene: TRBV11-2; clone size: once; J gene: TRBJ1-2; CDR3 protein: CASSPQDRGLYGYTF; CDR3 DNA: TGTGCCAGCAGCCCCCAGGACAGGGGATTGTATGGCTACACCTTC
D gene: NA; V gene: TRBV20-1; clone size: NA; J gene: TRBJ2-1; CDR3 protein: CSASLINEQFF; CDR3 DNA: TGCAGTGCTAGCCTAATAAATGAGCAGTTCTTC
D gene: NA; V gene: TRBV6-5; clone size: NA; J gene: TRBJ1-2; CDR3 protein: CASSTPGAGSYGYTF; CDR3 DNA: TGTGCCAGCAGTACCCCGGGCGCCGGATCCTATGGCTACACCTTC
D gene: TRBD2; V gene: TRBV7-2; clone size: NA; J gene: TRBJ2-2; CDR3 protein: CASSIGLAGVRTGELFF; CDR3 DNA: TGTGCCAGCAGCATAGGACTAGCGGGAGTACGTACCGGGGAGCTGTTTTTT
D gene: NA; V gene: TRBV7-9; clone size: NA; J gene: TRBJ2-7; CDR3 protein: CASSPRRQASSYEQYF; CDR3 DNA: TGTGCCAGCAGCCCACGGAGACAGGCGAGCTCCTACGAGCAGTACTTC
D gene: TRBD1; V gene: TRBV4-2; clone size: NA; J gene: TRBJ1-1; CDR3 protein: CASSQDRVGGTEAFF; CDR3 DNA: TGTGCCAGCAGCCAGGACAGGGTGGGGGGCACTGAAGCTTTCTTT
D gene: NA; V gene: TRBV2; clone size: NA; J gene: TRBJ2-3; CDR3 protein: CASSEAGATRTQYF; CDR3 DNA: TGTGCCAGCAGTGAAGCGGGAGCTACCAGGACGCAGTATTTT
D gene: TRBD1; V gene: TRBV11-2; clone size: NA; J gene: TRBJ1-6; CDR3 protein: CASSLKTGNSPLHF; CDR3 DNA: TGTGCCAGCAGCCTAAAGACAGGGAATTCACCCCTCCACTTT
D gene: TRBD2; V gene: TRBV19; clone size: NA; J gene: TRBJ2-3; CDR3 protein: CASSIERTSGNTDTQYF; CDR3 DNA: TGTGCCAGTAGTATCGAGAGGACTAGCGGAAACACAGATACGCAGTATTTT
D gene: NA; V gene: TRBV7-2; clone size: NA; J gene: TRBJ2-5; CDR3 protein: CASSSPQVPKTQYF; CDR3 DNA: TGTGCCAGCAGCTCCCCTCAGGTCCCGAAGACCCAGTACTTC
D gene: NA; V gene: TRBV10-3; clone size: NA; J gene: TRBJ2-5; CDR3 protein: CAISEYRTEKETQYF; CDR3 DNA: TGTGCCATCAGTGAGTATAGGACAGAAAAAGAGACCCAGTACTTC
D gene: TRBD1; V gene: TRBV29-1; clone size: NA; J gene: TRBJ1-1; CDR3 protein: CSGGTDSAEAFF; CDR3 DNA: TGCAGCGGCGGGACAGATAGCGCTGAAGCTTTCTTT
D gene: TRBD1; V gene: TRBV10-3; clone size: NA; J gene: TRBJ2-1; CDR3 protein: CAIMRQGGSYNEQFF; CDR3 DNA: TGTGCCATCATGAGACAGGGGGGCTCCTACAATGAGCAGTTCTTC
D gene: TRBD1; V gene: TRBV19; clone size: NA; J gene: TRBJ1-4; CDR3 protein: CASMGDRGQSEKLFF; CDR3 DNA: TGTGCCAGTATGGGTGACAGGGGGCAGAGTGAAAAACTGTTTTTT
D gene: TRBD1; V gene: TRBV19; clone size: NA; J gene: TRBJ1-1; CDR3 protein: CARPDRASIMNTEAFF; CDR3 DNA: TGTGCCCGACCGGACAGGGCCTCTATCATGAACACTGAAGCTTTCTTT
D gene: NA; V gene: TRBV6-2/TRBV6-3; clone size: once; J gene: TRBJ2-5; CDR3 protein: CASSAQETQYF; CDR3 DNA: TGTGCCAGCAGTGCGCAGGAGACCCAGTACTTC
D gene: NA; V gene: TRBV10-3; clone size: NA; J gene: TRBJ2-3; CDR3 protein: CAISRENTDTQYF; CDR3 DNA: TGTGCCATCAGTCGGGAAAACACAGATACGCAGTATTTT
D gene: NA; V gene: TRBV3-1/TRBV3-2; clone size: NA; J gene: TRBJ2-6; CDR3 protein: CASSQGSPGANVLTF; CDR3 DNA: TGTGCCAGCAGCCAAGGGAGCCCTGGGGCCAACGTCCTGACTTTC
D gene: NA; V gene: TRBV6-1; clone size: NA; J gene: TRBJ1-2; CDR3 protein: CASSDRGGGYTF; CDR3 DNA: TGTGCCAGCAGTGACAGGGGCGGTGGCTACACCTTC
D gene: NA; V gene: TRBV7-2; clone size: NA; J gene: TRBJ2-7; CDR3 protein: CASSLDSTTSSYEQYF; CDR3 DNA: TGTGCCAGCAGCTTAGACAGTACTACTAGCTCCTACGAGCAGTACTTC
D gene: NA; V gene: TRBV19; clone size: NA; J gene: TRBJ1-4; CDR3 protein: CASSISGVGATNEKLFF; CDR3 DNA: TGTGCCAGTAGTATAAGTGGGGTAGGAGCAACTAATGAAAAACTGTTTTTT
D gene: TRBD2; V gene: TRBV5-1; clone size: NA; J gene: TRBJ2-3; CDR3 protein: CATKDIAGGPDTQYF; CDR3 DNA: TGCGCCACCAAAGACATAGCGGGAGGGCCAGATACGCAGTATTTT
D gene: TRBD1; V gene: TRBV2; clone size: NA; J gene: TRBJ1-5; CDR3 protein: CASSNDRGSNQPQHF; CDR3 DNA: TGTGCCAGCAGTAATGACAGGGGTAGCAATCAGCCCCAGCATTTT
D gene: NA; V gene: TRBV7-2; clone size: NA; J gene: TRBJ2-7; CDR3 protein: CASSPPPGEQYF; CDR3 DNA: TGTGCCAGCAGCCCTCCCCCGGGGGAGCAGTACTTC
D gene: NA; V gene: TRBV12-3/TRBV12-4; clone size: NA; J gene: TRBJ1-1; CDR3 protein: CASSFFRQSEAFF; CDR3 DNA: TGTGCCAGCAGTTTTTTCAGACAGTCTGAAGCTTTCTTT
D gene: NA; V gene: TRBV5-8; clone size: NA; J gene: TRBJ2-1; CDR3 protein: CASSFGRVTYNEQFF; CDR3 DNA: TGTGCCAGCAGCTTTGGGCGGGTTACCTACAATGAGCAGTTCTTC